This T cell receptor (beta chain) emerged from a study of vaccination effects on CD4 cells after COVID-19. Ahead of sequencing, the ViraFEST assay grew antigen-specific CD4+ T cells using viral peptide pools. Following a roughly 9-day culture, CD4+ T cells were purified. Testing of the vaccine recipients showed negative nucleocapsid antibodies and no prior SARS-CoV-2 infection. Researchers reported culturing 1.5 million to 2 million PBMC in each well, adding 10 IU/ml IL-2 and 10 ug/ml peptides. Half of the medium was exchanged for IL-2 medium on both days 3 and 7. Some clones are missing from TCRdb's copy, which holds only in-frame ones; the method was immunoSEQ multiplex PCR. This repertoire shows about 43,000 clones, roughly 79% found once; its top ten account for 10% to 11%. CDR3 size: 15 residues. V lost 4 bases and J lost 5; bases outside the gene matches: 5. Germline CDR1 is SGHRS and CDR2 is YFSETQ.

This clone was seen once. What it recognizes is unknown. The V gene is TRBV5-1, the J gene TRBJ2-5; the match to TRBD2 covers 13 bases. This sample comprised CD4+ T cells from PBMCs cultured with SARS-CoV-2 spike peptides, obtained before COVID-19 vaccination. The TCR comes from a human donor who received a COVID-19 vaccine. In nucleotides, the CDR3 is TGCGCCAGCAGCCAACTAGCGGGGGGGGGTGAGACCCAGTACTTC. Its translation: CASSQLAGGGETQYF.